A selection of T cell receptor beta chains follows, all from one sample in a study of early T cells in non-severe SARS-CoV-2 infection. TCRdb used MiXCR to reprocess the 5' RACE reads, holding one entry per CDR3 protein. This sample carries 70,000 or so distinct CDR3 sequences, 12% of them seen once, and the ten largest clones take roughly 1.3%. Sample: whole blood. The receptors stem from an adult who was a healthcare worker with PCR-confirmed SARS-CoV-2 infection or an uninfected control (not recorded which). Each CDR3 is given with its conserved first and last residue. Each record gives: clone size, V gene, J gene, D gene, CDR3 DNA, CDR3 protein. D genes are given only for firm matches. Clone size, where shown, is once, few, many, or a class for clones that have expanded.

clone_size: many
v_call: TRBV9
j_call: TRBJ1-2
d_call: NA
cdr3_nt: TGTGCCAGACCCCACGGCTATGGCTACACCTTC
cdr3_aa: CARPHGYGYTF

clone_size: many
v_call: TRBV3-1
j_call: TRBJ2-5
d_call: NA
cdr3_nt: TGTGCCAGCAGCCAAGAAGAGACCCAGTACTTC
cdr3_aa: CASSQEETQYF

clone_size: many
v_call: TRBV7-9
j_call: TRBJ2-1
d_call: NA
cdr3_nt: TGTGCCAGCAGCTGGACAAGGGACGAGAATGAGCAGTTCTTC
cdr3_aa: CASSWTRDENEQFF

clone_size: many
v_call: TRBV27
j_call: TRBJ2-2
d_call: NA
cdr3_nt: TGTGCCACCGCTTTCAGGGGGGCGGCGGGGACGAACACCGGGGAGCTGTTTTTT
cdr3_aa: CATAFRGAAGTNTGELFF

clone_size: many
v_call: TRBV6-6
j_call: TRBJ2-1
d_call: NA
cdr3_nt: TGTGCCAGCAGTTTGGGGGGATTGGGCGATGAGCAGTTCTTC
cdr3_aa: CASSLGGLGDEQFF

clone_size: many
v_call: TRBV7-8
j_call: TRBJ2-7
d_call: TRBD2
cdr3_nt: TGTGCCAGCAGCCCCGCGGGAGCAAGCTACGAGCAGTACTTC
cdr3_aa: CASSPAGASYEQYF

clone_size: many
v_call: TRBV28
j_call: TRBJ2-4
d_call: TRBD2
cdr3_nt: TGTGCCAGCAGTTTGGGGCTAGCGGGAGGGGACATTCAGTACTTC
cdr3_aa: CASSLGLAGGDIQYF

clone_size: NA
v_call: TRBV7-2
j_call: TRBJ2-1
d_call: NA
cdr3_nt: TGTGCCAGCAGCTTAAATAGCGGAAGCAACAATGAGCAGTTCTTC
cdr3_aa: CASSLNSGSNNEQFF

clone_size: few
v_call: TRBV28
j_call: TRBJ2-7
d_call: NA
cdr3_nt: TGTGCCAGCAGTTCGGACTGGGGCGAGCAGTACTTC
cdr3_aa: CASSSDWGEQYF

clone_size: many
v_call: TRBV2
j_call: TRBJ2-3
d_call: NA
cdr3_nt: TGTGCCAGCAGTGAAGCGCTCTCAGGGGCAGATACGCAGTATTTT
cdr3_aa: CASSEALSGADTQYF

clone_size: many
v_call: TRBV19
j_call: TRBJ1-5
d_call: TRBD1
cdr3_nt: TGTGCCAGTAGTAGACAGGGGTTCGGCAATCAGCCCCAGCATTTT
cdr3_aa: CASSRQGFGNQPQHF

clone_size: NA
v_call: TRBV20-1
j_call: TRBJ2-7
d_call: NA
cdr3_nt: TGCAGTGCTAGGGATTACGGGGACGAGCAGTACTTC
cdr3_aa: CSARDYGDEQYF

clone_size: many
v_call: TRBV12-3/TRBV12-4
j_call: TRBJ1-4
d_call: NA
cdr3_nt: TGTGCCAGCAGTCCCAGGGTTGAAAAACTGTTTTTT
cdr3_aa: CASSPRVEKLFF

clone_size: many
v_call: TRBV5-6
j_call: TRBJ2-7
d_call: TRBD1
cdr3_nt: TGTGCCAGCAGCCCGACGGGACAGGCCTACGAGCAGTACTTC
cdr3_aa: CASSPTGQAYEQYF

clone_size: many
v_call: TRBV6-6
j_call: TRBJ1-5
d_call: NA
cdr3_nt: TGTGCCAGCAGTTATGAACACAGGTCAAGCAATCAGCCCCAGCATTTT
cdr3_aa: CASSYEHRSSNQPQHF

clone_size: few
v_call: TRBV7-9
j_call: TRBJ2-7
d_call: TRBD2
cdr3_nt: TGTGCCAGCAGCTCTCCCGCGGGAGGGAAGGAGCAGTACTTC
cdr3_aa: CASSSPAGGKEQYF

clone_size: many
v_call: TRBV15
j_call: TRBJ2-1
d_call: NA
cdr3_nt: TGTGCCACCAGCGGGTCGGGAGCCTATTACAATGAGCAGTTCTTC
cdr3_aa: CATSGSGAYYNEQFF

clone_size: many
v_call: TRBV11-2
j_call: TRBJ2-1
d_call: TRBD2
cdr3_nt: TGTGCCAGCAGCTCTCCCTCTAGCGGGGTTTCCTACAATGAGCAGTTCTTC
cdr3_aa: CASSSPSSGVSYNEQFF

clone_size: NA
v_call: TRBV5-1
j_call: TRBJ2-1
d_call: NA
cdr3_nt: TGCGCCAGCAGCGACTACAATGAGCAGTTCTTC
cdr3_aa: CASSDYNEQFF

clone_size: NA
v_call: TRBV4-3
j_call: TRBJ1-6
d_call: NA
cdr3_nt: TGCGCCAGCAGCCAAGCCTCTGGGGGGGGTTATAATTCACCCCTCCACTTT
cdr3_aa: CASSQASGGGYNSPLHF

clone_size: many
v_call: TRBV28
j_call: TRBJ2-7
d_call: TRBD1
cdr3_nt: TGTGCCAGCAGTCCAGCTGGGGACAGGGGGTACGAGCAGTACTTC
cdr3_aa: CASSPAGDRGYEQYF

clone_size: NA
v_call: TRBV15
j_call: TRBJ1-2
d_call: NA
cdr3_nt: TGTGCCACCAGCAGAGAGACGACAGGCGATGGCTACACCTTC
cdr3_aa: CATSRETTGDGYTF

clone_size: many
v_call: TRBV12-3/TRBV12-4
j_call: TRBJ1-1
d_call: NA
cdr3_nt: TGTGCCAGCAGGTGGACAGACAACACTGAAGCTTTCTTT
cdr3_aa: CASRWTDNTEAFF

clone_size: many
v_call: TRBV28
j_call: TRBJ1-4
d_call: NA
cdr3_nt: TGTGCCAGCAGTTATATACCAAGGCGGGGAACTAATGAAAAACTGTTTTTT
cdr3_aa: CASSYIPRRGTNEKLFF

clone_size: many
v_call: TRBV25-1
j_call: TRBJ2-5
d_call: TRBD2
cdr3_nt: TGTGCCAGTCGGGGCGGGGGGAGAAAGACCCAGTACTTC
cdr3_aa: CASRGGGRKTQYF

clone_size: few
v_call: TRBV7-9
j_call: TRBJ1-2
d_call: TRBD1
cdr3_nt: TGTGCCAACAGCCCGGGACAGGGAGACTATGGCTACACCTTC
cdr3_aa: CANSPGQGDYGYTF

clone_size: few
v_call: TRBV7-2
j_call: TRBJ2-1
d_call: NA
cdr3_nt: TGTGCCAGCAGCTTATGGAACCAAGCCAATGAGCAGTTCTTC
cdr3_aa: CASSLWNQANEQFF

clone_size: many
v_call: TRBV4-1
j_call: TRBJ2-5
d_call: TRBD2
cdr3_nt: TGCGCCAGCAGCTCTGGGCTAGCGGGAGGGCCTCGGGATACCCAGTACTTC
cdr3_aa: CASSSGLAGGPRDTQYF

clone_size: few
v_call: TRBV2
j_call: TRBJ2-7
d_call: TRBD1
cdr3_nt: TGTGCCAGCAACAGGGACAGGGTAGACGAGCAGTACTTC
cdr3_aa: CASNRDRVDEQYF

clone_size: NA
v_call: TRBV6-2/TRBV6-3
j_call: TRBJ1-6
d_call: NA
cdr3_nt: TGTGCCAGCAGTTATAAGGGGCAGCAGAATTCACCCCTCCACTTT
cdr3_aa: CASSYKGQQNSPLHF

clone_size: NA
v_call: TRBV19
j_call: TRBJ1-5
d_call: NA
cdr3_nt: TGTGCCAGTGGGCTGGTCGCTGGGAGCAATCAGCCCCAGCATTTT
cdr3_aa: CASGLVAGSNQPQHF

clone_size: many
v_call: TRBV5-4
j_call: TRBJ2-7
d_call: NA
cdr3_nt: TGTGCCAGCAGCTTGGAGACTGCCTACGAGCAGTACTTC
cdr3_aa: CASSLETAYEQYF

clone_size: many
v_call: TRBV20-1
j_call: TRBJ2-3
d_call: TRBD2
cdr3_nt: TGCAGTGCTTCCACTAGCGGGAGGGCCGAGGATACGCAGTATTTT
cdr3_aa: CSASTSGRAEDTQYF

clone_size: many
v_call: TRBV5-1
j_call: TRBJ1-2
d_call: NA
cdr3_nt: TGCGCCAGCAGCCAAGACAGAAACTATGGCTACACCTTC
cdr3_aa: CASSQDRNYGYTF

clone_size: many
v_call: TRBV6-5
j_call: TRBJ2-1
d_call: TRBD2
cdr3_nt: TGTACCAGCAGTTATGATATCCTGGTAGCGGGGGGCAATGAGCAGTTCTTC
cdr3_aa: CTSSYDILVAGGNEQFF